A single TCR beta chain is shown here with its context. The sequencing template was cDNA reverse transcribed from extracted RNA. The assay was immunoSEQ multiplex PCR, and TCRdb's table has in-frame clones only and misses some. Among under 250,000 clones listed, 50% to 60% were seen once. Germline V gene lookup returns CDR1 SGHAT and CDR2 FQNNGV. V was trimmed by 0 bases and J by 7 bases, leaving 4 bases between them. This CDR3 contains 12 residues. The data derive from a study of CD8+ T cells in alopecia areata. Sequenced material: CD4+ T cells sorted from blood, taken at week 0. This receptor was obtained from a human donor with alopecia areata. The chain recombines TRBV11-2 with TRBJ2-4; D remains unclear. Written as DNA, the CDR3 is TGTGCCAGCAGCTTAGACTGGAACATTCAGTACTTC. It codes for CASSLDWNIQYF.